Many counts were recorded for the clone carrying this TCR beta chain. V lost 6 bases and J lost 0, with 12 bases in between. The CDR3 runs 15 residues. This sample is drawn from a study of T cells after yellow fever vaccination. TCRdb ran MiXCR on the 5' RACE reads and lists one entry per CDR3 protein. The sample carries some 240,000 distinct CDR3 sequences, around 3.5% recorded once. The chain recombines TRBV12-3 or TRBV12-4 with TRBJ1-3; no clear D gene. The receptor was derived from a man between 18 and 29 years old who received the YFV17D yellow fever vaccine. The source material was PBMCs, sampled 15 days after the yellow fever booster vaccination. CDR3 protein: CASRSVVSSGNTIYF. In nucleotides, the CDR3 is TGTGCCAGCAGATCCGTGGTGAGCTCTGGAAACACCATATATTTT.